This entry lists 20 T cell receptor beta chains sequenced from one sample in a study of blood T cell repertoires in COVID-19. TCRdb's copy holds only in-frame clones and misses some; the assay was immunoSEQ multiplex PCR. The table lists 120,000 to 150,000 clones, roughly 89% of them singletons, with around 1.6% in the top ten. Input material: peripheral blood. These receptors were collected from a human donor in a cohort sampled during active COVID-19.

The chain carries TRBV11-1 and TRBJ2-3; the match to TRBD2 covers 9 bases. CDR1 SGHAT and CDR2 FQDESV come from the germline V gene (reference sequence). The CDR3 extends over 15 amino acids. The ends lost 6 bases at V and 2 bases at J; junction bases unmatched: 6. CDR3 in DNA: TGTGCCAGCAGTCGACTAGCGGTCTTCACAGATACGCAGTATTTT. Translation gives CASSRLAVFTDTQYF.

The chain couples TRBV29-1 to TRBJ1-4; D is perhaps TRBD1 (6 bases). The CDR3 extends over 14 amino acids. V was cut by 3 bases and J by 1 base, with 9 bases left in between. Germline assignment: CDR1 SQVTM and CDR2 ANQGSEA. Written as DNA, the CDR3 is TGCAGCGTTGAGATACAGGGAACTAATGAAAAACTGTTTTTT. It encodes CSVEIQGTNEKLFF.

This chain joins TRBV7-2 and TRBJ2-4, with D unresolved. CDR3 length: 16 amino acids. Trimming stripped 0 bases from V and 2 bases from J, with 11 bases between. Germline-derived CDR1 and CDR2 are SGHTA and FQGNSA. Here the CDR3 DNA reads TGTGCCAGCAGCTTAGCCAGTTGGTTAACCAAAAACATTCAGTACTTC. Residues: CASSLASWLTKNIQYF.

This clone was picked up one time. The CDR3 protein is CAISDRGRDTQYF. The CDR3 coding sequence is TGTGCCATCAGTGACAGGGGAAGAGATACGCAGTATTTT. V usage is TRBV10-3 and J usage is TRBJ2-3; maybe TRBD1 (6 bases). Trimming took 3 bases from V and 5 from J, leaving 9 bases between them. The CDR3 totals 13 residues. Germline V gene sequence: CDR1 ENHRY, CDR2 SYGVKD.

The chain combines TRBV19 with TRBJ2-5; 11 bases map to TRBD1. With 4 bases clipped from V and 4 bases from J, the junction kept 5 bases outside the gene matches. Germline V gives CDR1 LNHDA, CDR2 SQIVND (reference sequence). This CDR3 has 15 amino acids. The CDR3: CASSNGQGAVETQYF. The CDR3, as DNA: TGTGCCAGTAGTAACGGACAGGGGGCGGTAGAGACCCAGTACTTC.

The rearrangement joins TRBV7-9 to TRBJ2-7; D ambiguous. Germline values: CDR1 SEHNR, CDR2 FQNEAQ (reference sequence). CDR3 length equals 13 residues. V was pared by 4 bases and J by 4 bases, with 11 bases between. The CDR3 sequence: CASSSLSGYEQYF. CDR3 coding DNA: TGTGCCAGCAGCTCCCTATCGGGTTACGAGCAGTACTTC.

V usage is TRBV9 and J usage is TRBJ1-2; D gene uncertain. V was cut by 0 bases and J by 4 bases, with 13 bases left in between. Germline V gene data show CDR1 as SGDLS and CDR2 as YYNGEE. The CDR3 length is 15 residues. This chain's CDR3 is CASSVDEEGGYGYTF. The CDR3 region has the DNA TGTGCCAGCAGCGTAGATGAGGAGGGAGGCTATGGCTACACCTTC.

The CDR3 protein is CASSLPDRGPGLADYEQYF. As DNA, the CDR3 is TGTGCCAGCAGCTTACCTGACAGGGGCCCGGGACTAGCGGACTACGAGCAGTACTTC. The chain employs TRBV7-6 and TRBJ2-7, with 11 bases lining up with TRBD2. The CDR3 sequence is 19 residues long. J was trimmed by 3 bases and V by 2 bases; bases with no gene match: 15. Looked up from germline, CDR1 is SGHVS and CDR2 is FNYEAQ.

V is TRBV20-1 and J is TRBJ2-1; a weak D match, TRBD2 (5 bases). Germline V CDR1 and CDR2: DFQATT, SNEGSKA (reference sequence). CDR3 length: 12 residues. V dropped 3 bases and J dropped 6 bases, with 9 bases sitting between them. This CDR3 reads CSASGGLNEQFF. CDR3 DNA: TGCAGTGCTAGTGGCGGGCTCAATGAGCAGTTCTTC.

This chain joins TRBV6-2 or TRBV6-3 and TRBJ2-2, with 7 bases fitting TRBD2. Germline V gene data show CDR1 as MNHEY and CDR2 as SVGEGT. This CDR3 contains 18 residues. V dropped 3 bases and J dropped 1; count of bases not matched to a gene: 11. This chain's CDR3 is CASSYDLWGRENTGELFF. The CDR3 coding sequence is TGTGCCAGCAGTTATGACCTTTGGGGGAGGGAGAACACCGGGGAGCTGTTTTTT.

The V call is TRBV7-3, the J call TRBJ2-1; the match to TRBD2 covers 12 bases. The CDR3 has 17 residues. V lost 5 bases to trimming and J lost 7 bases; unmatched junction nucleotides: 12. Germline CDR1 and CDR2: SGHTA and FQGTGA. Here the CDR3 reads CASSLPSGGAGLNEQFF. CDR3 bases: TGTGCCAGCAGCCTCCCTAGCGGGGGGGCAGGGTTGAATGAGCAGTTCTTC.

V is TRBV27 and J is TRBJ1-4; 9 bases fit TRBD1. Germline V gene sequence: CDR1 MNHEY, CDR2 SMNVEV (reference sequence). The CDR3 length is 15 residues. Trimming took 4 bases from V and 8 from J; bases not matched to a gene: 8. As DNA, the CDR3 is TGTGCCAGCAGTTATCGGGACAGGGTAAACGAAAAACTGTTTTTT. It is translated as CASSYRDRVNEKLFF.

V is TRBV4-1 and J is TRBJ1-2, with TRBD1 identical over 8 bases. CDR3 length: 16 residues. Germline loops: CDR1 MGHRA, CDR2 YSYEKL. The trim removed 2 bases at V and 2 bases at J, leaving 7 bases unmatched. CDR3 nucleotide sequence: TGCGCCAGCAGCCAAAGGACAGGGCGGATCAACTATGGCTACACCTTC. Protein: CASSQRTGRINYGYTF.

The table lists this clone with a few counts. The genes are TRBV10-1 and TRBJ1-5; 8 nucleotides align to TRBD1. This CDR3 is built from 15 residues. Germline CDR1 WNHNN, CDR2 SYGVQD (reference sequence). Trimming took 6 bases from V and 8 from J; bases not matched to a gene: 12. CDR3 nucleotides: TGCGCCAGCAGGGGGGCAGGGGGCAGGTCGGAGCCCCAGCATTTT. Its translation is CASRGAGGRSEPQHF.

This clone was found once. V gene TRBV3-1 (or the pseudogene TRBV3-2) combines with J gene TRBJ2-7; 9 nucleotides agree with TRBD1. The CDR3 loop spans 14 amino acids. Germline loops: CDR1 LGHDT, CDR2 YNNKEL (reference sequence). The ends lost 4 bases at V and 2 bases at J; junction bases unmatched: 3. CDR3 DNA sequence: TGTGCCAGCAGCCTTGGGACAGGGCCCTACGAGCAGTACTTC. Protein: CASSLGTGPYEQYF.

The chain links TRBV5-1 to TRBJ2-7; TRBD1 might be the D (6 bases). V lost 0 bases to trimming and J lost 4 bases, with 20 bases between them. This CDR3 contains 17 residues. The germline gives CDR1 SGHRS, CDR2 YFSETQ. CDR3 amino acids: CASSLAPNTGNPYEQYF. CDR3 coding DNA: TGCGCCAGCAGCTTGGCCCCGAACACAGGGAATCCTTACGAGCAGTACTTC.

This chain connects TRBV6-5 to TRBJ1-2, with 7 bases lining up with TRBD1. The V gene's germline CDR1 is MNHEY and CDR2 SVGAGI. The length of the CDR3 is 14 residues. With V trimmed by 9 bases and J by 0 bases, 7 bases remained unmatched. The CDR3 DNA reads TGTGCCAGTATCCGGGACAGAGCTAACTATGGCTACACCTTC. It codes for CASIRDRANYGYTF.

This clone has a single count. V gene TRBV6-2 or TRBV6-3 combines with J gene TRBJ2-1, with 8 bases that match TRBD2. The CDR3 has 13 amino acids. Germline trimming cut 4 bases from V and 9 bases from J; bases unmatched to any gene: 5. The germline V gene encodes CDR1 MNHEY and CDR2 SVGEGT. The CDR3 DNA is TGTGCCAGCAGTTCCAGGGCGGGAGGTGAGCAGTTCTTC. This translates into CASSSRAGGEQFF.

This clone was picked up a small number of times. The J gene is TRBJ2-7, the V gene TRBV4-1; TRBD2 aligns across 11 bases. The V gene's germline CDR1 is MGHRA and CDR2 YSYEKL. This CDR3 region has 16 residues. V was pared by 1 base and J by 2 bases, with 4 bases of the junction left unmatched. CDR3 residues: CASSQGASGGPYEQYF. The CDR3 coding sequence is TGCGCCAGCAGCCAAGGGGCTAGCGGGGGGCCCTACGAGCAGTACTTC.

This clone was found a few times. The chain couples TRBV7-6 to TRBJ1-6, with D possibly being TRBD1 (6 bases). From germline, CDR1 is SGHVS and CDR2 FNYEAQ. There are 15 residues in the CDR3. V gave up 5 bases and J gave up 9 bases, with 17 bases separating them. The CDR3 is CASSRRAGVTSPLHF. CDR3 sequence (DNA): TGTGCCAGCAGCCGCCGGGCAGGGGTGACTTCACCCCTCCACTTT.